This TCR beta chain was obtained from a study of blood T cell repertoires in COVID-19. Study-wide background: Specimens from acute and convalescent COVID-19 originated in the United States, Italy and Spain.

TCRdb keeps only in-frame clones here, not all; method: immunoSEQ multiplex PCR. This repertoire shows tens of thousands of clones, just over 85% found once; its top ten account for about 4.4%. The length of the CDR3 is 16 residues. Germline CDR1 is SGHNT and CDR2 is YYREEE (reference sequence). With V trimmed by 3 bases and J by 1 base, 8 bases remained unmatched. The chain uses TRBV5-4 and TRBJ1-1; 8 bases align to TRBD1. The material sequenced was peripheral blood. This receptor was obtained from a woman of 80 years or more with acute or convalescent COVID-19. CDR3 in amino acids: CASSSGQGGGNTEAFF. The CDR3 coding sequence is TGTGCCAGCAGCTCTGGACAGGGAGGAGGGAACACTGAAGCTTTCTTT.